This entry is about one T cell receptor (beta chain). The source of the sample is a study of cytomegalovirus exposure and HLA in healthy donors. Use of 60 Vbeta and 13 Jbeta primers characterized the PCR. Libraries were prepared by immunoSEQ multiplex PCR; TCRdb keeps only in-frame clonotypes and omits some of them. This repertoire shows around 150,000 clones, 60% to 80% found once; its top ten account for around 0.96%. The CDR3 is 15 amino acids. The germline V gene encodes CDR1 MNHEY and CDR2 SMNVEV (reference sequence). V lost 5 bases to trimming and J lost 4 bases; unmatched junction nucleotides: 5.

Input material: PBMCs. The TCR comes from a woman between 50 and 59 years old in good health and CMV-seropositive. The rearrangement uses TRBV27 and TRBJ2-2; 9 nucleotides align to TRBD1. Written as DNA, the CDR3 is TGTGCCAGCAGTGTCGGGACAGGGCCCACCGGGGAGCTGTTTTTT. Its translation is CASSVGTGPTGELFF.